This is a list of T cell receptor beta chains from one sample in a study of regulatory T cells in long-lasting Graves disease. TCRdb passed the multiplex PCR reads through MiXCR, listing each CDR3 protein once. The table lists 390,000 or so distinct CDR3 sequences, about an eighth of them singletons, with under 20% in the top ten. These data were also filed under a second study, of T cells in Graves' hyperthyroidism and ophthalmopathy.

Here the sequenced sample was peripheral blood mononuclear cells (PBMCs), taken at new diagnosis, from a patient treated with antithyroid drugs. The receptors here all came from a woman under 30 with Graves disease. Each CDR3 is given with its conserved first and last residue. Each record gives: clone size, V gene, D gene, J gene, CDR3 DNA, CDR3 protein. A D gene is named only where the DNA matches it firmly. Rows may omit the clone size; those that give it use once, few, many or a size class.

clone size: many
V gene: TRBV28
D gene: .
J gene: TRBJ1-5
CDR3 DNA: TGTGCCAGTCGTTCCGTGTTTCTAGGATTATCCTTTGATCAGCCCCAGCATTTT
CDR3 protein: CASRSVFLGLSFDQPQHF

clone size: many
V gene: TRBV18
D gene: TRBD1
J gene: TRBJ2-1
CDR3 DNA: TGTGCCAGCTCACCACGACAGGGGGCTAACAATGAGCAGTTCTTC
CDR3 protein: CASSPRQGANNEQFF

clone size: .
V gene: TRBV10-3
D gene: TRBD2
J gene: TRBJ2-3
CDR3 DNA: TGTGCCATCAGCGCGGGACTAGCGGGAGCGGATACGCAGTATTTT
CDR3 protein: CAISAGLAGADTQYF

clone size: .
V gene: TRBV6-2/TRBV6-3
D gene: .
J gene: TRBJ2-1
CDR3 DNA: TGTGCCAGCAGTTACTCGAGAGCTGGGGCCGCTGAGCAGTTCTTC
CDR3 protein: CASSYSRAGAAEQFF

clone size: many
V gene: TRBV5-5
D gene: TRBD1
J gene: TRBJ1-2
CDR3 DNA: TGTGCCAGCAGCTATGGGACAGGAGCTTTGTATGGCTACACCTTC
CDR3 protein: CASSYGTGALYGYTF

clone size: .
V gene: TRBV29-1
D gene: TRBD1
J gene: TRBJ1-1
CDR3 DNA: TGCAGCGTTCGGGACAGGTTGATGGGCACTGAAGCTTTCTTT
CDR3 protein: CSVRDRLMGTEAFF

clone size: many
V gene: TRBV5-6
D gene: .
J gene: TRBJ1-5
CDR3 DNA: TGTGCCAGCAGCTTGCGCCCAGAGAATCAGCCCCAGCATTTT
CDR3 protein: CASSLRPENQPQHF

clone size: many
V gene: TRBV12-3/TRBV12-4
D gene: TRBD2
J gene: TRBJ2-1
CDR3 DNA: TGTGCCAGCAGTTTAACACAGCGGGGCCCTTACAATGAGCAGTTCTTC
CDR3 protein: CASSLTQRGPYNEQFF

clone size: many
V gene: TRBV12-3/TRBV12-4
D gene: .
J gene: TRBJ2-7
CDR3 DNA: TGTGCCAGCAGTTTTCCCCATGCAGGGCAGAGAGATGAGCAGTACTTC
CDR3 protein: CASSFPHAGQRDEQYF

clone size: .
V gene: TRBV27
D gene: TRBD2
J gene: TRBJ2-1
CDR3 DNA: TGTGCCAGCAGCATTAGGACTAGCGGGAGCTCCTACAATGAGCAGTTCTTC
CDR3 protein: CASSIRTSGSSYNEQFF

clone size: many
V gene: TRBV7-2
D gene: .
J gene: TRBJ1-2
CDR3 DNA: TGTGCCAGCAGCTTGACGGACTCCTATGGCTACACCTTC
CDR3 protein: CASSLTDSYGYTF

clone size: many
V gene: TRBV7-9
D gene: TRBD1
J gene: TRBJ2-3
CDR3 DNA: TGTGCCAGCAGCTCGAAAGGGACAGTAGTCACAGATACGCAGTATTTT
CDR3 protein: CASSSKGTVVTDTQYF

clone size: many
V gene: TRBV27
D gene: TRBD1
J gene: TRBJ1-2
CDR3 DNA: TGTGCCAGCAGTTCCAGGGAGGGGGCCTATGGCTACACCTTC
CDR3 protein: CASSSREGAYGYTF

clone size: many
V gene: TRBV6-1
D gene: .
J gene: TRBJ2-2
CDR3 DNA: TGTGCCAGCAGTAATCGGCGCGGCAGGGGAAAAATTACGAACACCGGGGAGCTGTTTTTT
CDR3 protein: CASSNRRGRGKITNTGELFF

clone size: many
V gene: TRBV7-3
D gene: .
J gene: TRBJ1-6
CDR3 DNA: TGTGCCAGCAGCCCCAACTCCCGGGCCCCGGCGCTACGACCCCTCCACTTT
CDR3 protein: CASSPNSRAPALRPLHF

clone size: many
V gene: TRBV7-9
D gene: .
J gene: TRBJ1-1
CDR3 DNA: TGTGCCAGCAGCTTAGACTCTCGGGCTGCCGCTTTCTTT
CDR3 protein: CASSLDSRAAAFF

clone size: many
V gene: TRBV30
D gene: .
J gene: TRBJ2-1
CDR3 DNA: TGTGCCTGGACCCAGGACCTGGATGAGCAGTTCTTC
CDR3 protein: CAWTQDLDEQFF

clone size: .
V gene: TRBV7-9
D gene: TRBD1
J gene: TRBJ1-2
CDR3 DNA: TGTGCCAGCAGCTCGGCGGGACAGAGCTCGGTTTCTAACTATGGCTACACCTTC
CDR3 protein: CASSSAGQSSVSNYGYTF